This paragraph covers one T cell receptor beta chain sequence. Its antigen remains unidentified. This record comes from a study of blood T cells in healthy people across ages. Whole-study findings and limits: More naive CD4+ cells and higher diversity were found in long-lived than in aged donors. It was not known whether donors were CMV positive (a possible confounder of expanded clonotype changes).

The authors ran a second PCR of roughly 6 to 12 cycles using a sample-barcoded 5' primer and a J-beta primer mix. MiXCR, applied by TCRdb to the 5' RACE reads, yields one record per CDR3 protein. Among about 800,000 distinct CDR3 sequences, about half were seen once, and the ten largest hold 15% to 20%. Trimming removed 5 bases at V and 10 bases at J, with 18 bases between. The CDR3 is 13 amino acids. The germline V gene encodes CDR1 LGHDT and CDR2 YNNKEL (reference sequence). This TCR derives from a man at least 80 years old in good health. The V and J genes are TRBV3-1 and TRBJ2-7; D possibly corresponds to TRBD2 (6 bases). The sequenced sample was blood. CDR3 sequence: CASSSGLLGAQYF. CDR3 coding DNA: TGTGCCAGCAGCTCCGGACTACTCGGCGCCCAGTACTTC.